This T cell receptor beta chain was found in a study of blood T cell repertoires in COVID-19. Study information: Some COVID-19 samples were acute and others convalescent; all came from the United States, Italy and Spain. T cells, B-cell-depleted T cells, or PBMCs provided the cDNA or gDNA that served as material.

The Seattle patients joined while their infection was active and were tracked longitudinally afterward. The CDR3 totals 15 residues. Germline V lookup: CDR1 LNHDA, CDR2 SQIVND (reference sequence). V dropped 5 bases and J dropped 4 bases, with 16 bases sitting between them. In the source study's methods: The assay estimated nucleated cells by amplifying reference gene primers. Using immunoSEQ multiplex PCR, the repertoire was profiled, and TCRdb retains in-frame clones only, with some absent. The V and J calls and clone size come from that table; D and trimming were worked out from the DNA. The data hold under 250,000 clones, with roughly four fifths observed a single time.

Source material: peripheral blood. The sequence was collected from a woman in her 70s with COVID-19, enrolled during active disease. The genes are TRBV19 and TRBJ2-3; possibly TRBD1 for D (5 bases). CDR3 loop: CASSVQGYFSDTQYF. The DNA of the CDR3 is TGTGCCAGTAGTGTCCAGGGCTATTTTTCAGATACGCAGTATTTT.